This TCR beta chain stems from a study of blood T cell repertoires in COVID-19. In the study overall: Italy, Spain and the United States were the sources of the convalescent and acute COVID-19 samples. The analysed material was cDNA or gDNA that came from T cells, B-cell-depleted T cells, or PBMCs.

V was clipped by 1 base and J by 4 bases; unmatched bases: 3. This CDR3 region has 15 residues. In germline, CDR1 is SGDLS, CDR2 YYNGEE. Authors' processing steps: It was from reference gene primer amplification that nucleated cell counts were estimated. Clones were sequenced by immunoSEQ multiplex PCR, and TCRdb holds only the in-frame ones, with some missing. The V and J calls and clone size come from that table; D and trimming were worked out from the DNA. The sample comprises about 250,000 clones, about nine tenths of which are singletons, and more than 0.8% rests with the top ten. The clonotype originates from a man aged 25 to 40 with COVID-19, enrolled during active disease. The sample comprised peripheral blood. This rearrangement joins TRBV9 to TRBJ2-2; 8 positions agree with TRBD1. This CDR3 reads CASSVFDRGTGELFF. The CDR3 DNA reads TGTGCCAGCAGCGTATTCGACAGGGGCACCGGGGAGCTGTTTTTT.